The 16 T cell receptor beta chains reported below all come from one sample, sequenced in a study of monozygotic twins with inflammatory bowel disease. TCRdb reprocessed the 5' RACE reads; each CDR3 protein has one entry and no DNA is given. Its clone listing holds around 450,000 distinct CDR3 sequences. The sample was blood. These receptor sequences come from a human donor with ulcerative colitis or Crohn's disease, or a healthy co-twin of an affected twin (not recorded which).

The chain uses TRBV6-6 and TRBJ1-1; the D call from TCRdb, TRBD1, cannot be confirmed without DNA. Germline V gene lookup returns CDR1 MNHNY and CDR2 SVGAGI (reference sequence). The CDR3 contains 14 residues. The chain's CDR3 is CASILTGSGTEAFF.

This rearrangement joins TRBV7-8 to TRBJ2-1; TCRdb proposes TRBD2, but this gene call is untestable without DNA. In germline, CDR1 is SGHVS, CDR2 FQNEAQ. The CDR3 is 19 amino acids. Here the CDR3 reads CASSSGLAGESSSYNEQFF.

The chain links TRBV4-2 to TRBJ2-1; the TCRdb D gene call, TRBD1, has no DNA to confirm it. CDR3 size: 17 residues. Germline CDR1 is LGHNA and CDR2 is YNFKEQ. The CDR3 is CASSQLGQWSTYNEQFF.

The chain links TRBV5-6 to TRBJ2-1; the D call of TRBD2 rests on TCRdb alone, since no DNA is present to check it. The CDR3 is made up of 16 amino acids. Germline CDR1 is SGHDT and CDR2 is YYEEEE. The CDR3 protein is CASRWGAGGGYNEQFF.

CDR3 amino acids: CASSQLPSDTQYF. The chain has TRBV4-2 and TRBJ2-3. There are 13 residues in the CDR3. The germline V gene has CDR1 LGHNA and CDR2 YNFKEQ.

This chain links TRBV7-9 with TRBJ2-3; the TCRdb D gene call, TRBD2, has no DNA to confirm it. Germline V gene lookup returns CDR1 SEHNR and CDR2 FQNEAQ (reference sequence). The CDR3 has 16 amino acids. The CDR3 loop is CASRPADGRSADTQYF.

The chain joins TRBV6-1 to TRBJ2-3; checking the TCRdb D call of TRBD1 is not possible without DNA. Germline V gene data show CDR1 as MNHNS and CDR2 as SASEGT. The CDR3 sequence is 18 residues long. CDR3 in amino acids: CASSEEGQAGPSTDTQYF.

CDR3 loop: CSVAQEETQYF. The rearrangement links TRBV29-1 to TRBJ2-5. Germline assignment: CDR1 SQVTM and CDR2 ANQGSEA. The CDR3 is 11 amino acids.

This chain joins TRBV5-4 and TRBJ1-2; the TRBD1 assignment by TCRdb is unverifiable without DNA. Germline V gene lookup returns CDR1 SGHNT and CDR2 YYREEE (reference sequence). This CDR3 comprises 17 residues. The CDR3 sequence: CASSLSRGTGANYGYTF. The whole variable domain, filled in from reference TRBV5-4 and TRBJ1-2, reads ETGVTQSPTHLIKTRGQQVTLRCSSQSGHNTVSWYQQALGQGPQFIFQYYREEENGRGNFPPRFSGLQFPNYSSELNVNALELDDSALYLCASSLSRGTGANYGYTFGSGTRLTVV.

V gene TRBV25-1 combines with J gene TRBJ1-4; the D call from TCRdb, TRBD1, cannot be confirmed without DNA. Germline values: CDR1 MGHDK, CDR2 SYGVNS. This CDR3 is built from 15 residues. CDR3 region: CASSATGVGWEKLFF.

This CDR3 is CASSPLEKRGYNEQFF. V gene TRBV19 combines with J gene TRBJ2-1; TCRdb gives TRBD1 as the D gene, but with no DNA this cannot be confirmed. The germline gives CDR1 LNHDA, CDR2 SQIVND (reference sequence). The CDR3 contains 16 residues.

The chain joins TRBV11-1 to TRBJ2-1; TCRdb's D call, TRBD1, is unchecked because there is no DNA. CDR3 length: 16 residues. Germline CDR1 is SGHAT and CDR2 is FQDESV (reference sequence). This CDR3 reads CASSLGEDRGGNEQFF.

CDR3 sequence: CSVELDRAQRVCF. The chain employs TRBV29-1 and TRBJ1-2; TCRdb gives TRBD1 as the D gene, but with no DNA this cannot be confirmed. This CDR3 has 13 residues. The V gene's germline CDR1 is SQVTM and CDR2 ANQGSEA.

The chain couples TRBV20-1 to TRBJ2-7; the D gene TCRdb calls, TRBD2, cannot be checked with no DNA. In germline, CDR1 is DFQATT, CDR2 SNEGSKA (reference sequence). The CDR3 sequence is 16 residues long. This CDR3 reads CSARDIGGSSAYEQYF.

V is TRBV4-1 and J is TRBJ1-1. Germline CDR1 MGHRA, CDR2 YSYEKL. This CDR3 has 15 residues. CDR3 residues: CASSQGGPGNPEAFF.

V is TRBV18 and J is TRBJ1-1; no DNA is available, so the TRBD1 call from TCRdb remains unchecked. CDR1 is KGHSH, CDR2 LQKENI, per germline. The CDR3 is 15 residues long. The CDR3 protein is CASSRGQVRGTEAFF. The complete variable domain, with remaining parts taken from reference TRBV18 and TRBJ1-1, reads NAGVMQNPRHLVRRRGQEARLRCSPMKGHSHVYWYRQLPEEGLKFMVYLQKENIIDESGMPKERFSAEFPKEGPSILRIQQVVRGDSAAYFCASSRGQVRGTEAFFGQGTRLTVV.